The TCR beta chain under discussion was sequenced for a study of CD8+CD57+ T cells in acquired aplastic anemia. Template material for TCR beta VDJ and CDR3 profiling consisted of genomic DNA. TCRdb re-derived calls from the reads in MiXCR, one entry per CDR3 protein. The sample holds around 130,000 distinct CDR3 sequences; about 50% are singletons and the top ten take 25% to 35%. Concerning this clonotype: Its antigen remains unidentified.

Study-wide results and limits: Patients and controls were found to share 25 to 30 CD8+ CDR3 sequences.

V lost 0 bases and J lost 11, with 17 bases in between. There are 16 residues in the CDR3. The germline CDR1 and CDR2 sequences are SSHAT and FNYEAQ (reference sequence). Selection for sequencing was limited to patients who had shown CD8+CD57+ cell expansion by flow cytometry. V and J are TRBV7-7 and TRBJ1-6; TRBD1 is a possible D gene (5 bases). The TCR sequence derives from a human donor with aplastic anemia. Specimen: sorted CD4+, CD8+, or CD8+CD57+ T cells (not recorded which) from PBMCs. CDR3 nucleotides: TGTGCCAGCAGCTTAGCCCCTTCAGGGAACGGGACACCCCTCCACTTT. Its translation: CASSLAPSGNGTPLHF.